This T cell receptor (beta chain) is drawn from a study of blood T cell repertoires in COVID-19. On the study more broadly: Collection of acute and convalescent COVID-19 samples took place in the United States, Italy and Spain. The analysed material was cDNA or gDNA that came from T cells, B-cell-depleted T cells, or PBMCs.

V was pared by 2 bases and J by 1 base, with 6 bases of the junction left unmatched. The CDR3 totals 15 residues. Germline V gene data show CDR1 as GTSNPN and CDR2 as SVGIG (reference sequence). Sequencing used immunoSEQ multiplex PCR; TCRdb keeps in-frame clones, though not all of them. The sample holds 150,000 or so clones; more than 75% are singletons and the top ten take roughly 2.3%. Sequenced sample: peripheral blood. This receptor was identified in a man aged 18 to 29 with acute or convalescent COVID-19. The chain carries TRBV30 and TRBJ1-1, with 8 bases fitting TRBD1. The DNA of the CDR3 is TGTGCCTGGAGTATATCAGGGGGCCCGAACACTGAAGCTTTCTTT. It translates to CAWSISGGPNTEAFF.